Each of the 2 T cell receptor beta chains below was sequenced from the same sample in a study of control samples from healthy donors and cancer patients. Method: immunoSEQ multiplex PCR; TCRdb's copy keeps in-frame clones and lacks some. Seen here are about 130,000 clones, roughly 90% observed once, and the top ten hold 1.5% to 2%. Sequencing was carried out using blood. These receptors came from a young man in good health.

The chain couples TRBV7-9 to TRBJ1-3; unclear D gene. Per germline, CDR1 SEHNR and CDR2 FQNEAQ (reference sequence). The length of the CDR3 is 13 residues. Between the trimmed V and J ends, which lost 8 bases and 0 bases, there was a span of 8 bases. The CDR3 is CASAADSGNTIYF. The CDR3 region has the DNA TGTGCCAGCGCGGCGGACTCTGGAAACACCATATATTTT. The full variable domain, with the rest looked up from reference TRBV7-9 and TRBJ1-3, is DTGVSQNPRHKITKRGQNVTFRCDPISEHNRLYWYRQTLGQGPEFLTYFQNEAQLEKSRLLSDRFSAERPKGSFSTLEIQRTEQGDSAMYLCASAADSGNTIYFGEGSWLTVV.

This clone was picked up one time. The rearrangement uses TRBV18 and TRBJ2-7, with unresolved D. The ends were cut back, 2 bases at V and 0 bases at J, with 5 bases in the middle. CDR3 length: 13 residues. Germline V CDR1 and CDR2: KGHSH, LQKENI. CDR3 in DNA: TGTGCCAGCTCACCATACCTCTCCTACGAGCAGTACTTC. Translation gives CASSPYLSYEQYF. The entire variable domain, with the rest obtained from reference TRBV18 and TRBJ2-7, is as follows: NAGVMQNPRHLVRRRGQEARLRCSPMKGHSHVYWYRQLPEEGLKFMVYLQKENIIDESGMPKERFSAEFPKEGPSILRIQQVVRGDSAAYFCASSPYLSYEQYFGPGTRLTVT.